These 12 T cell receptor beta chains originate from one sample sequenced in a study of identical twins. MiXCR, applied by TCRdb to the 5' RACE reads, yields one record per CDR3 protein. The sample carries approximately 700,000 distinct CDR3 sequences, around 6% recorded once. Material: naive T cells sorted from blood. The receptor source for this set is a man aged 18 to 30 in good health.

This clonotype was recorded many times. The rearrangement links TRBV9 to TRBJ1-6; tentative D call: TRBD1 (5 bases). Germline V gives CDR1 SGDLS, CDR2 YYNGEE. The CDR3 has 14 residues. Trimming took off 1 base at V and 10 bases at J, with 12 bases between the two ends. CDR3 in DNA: TGTGCCAGCAGCGTAAGGGGCGACGTATCACCCCTCCACTTT. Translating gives CASSVRGDVSPLHF.

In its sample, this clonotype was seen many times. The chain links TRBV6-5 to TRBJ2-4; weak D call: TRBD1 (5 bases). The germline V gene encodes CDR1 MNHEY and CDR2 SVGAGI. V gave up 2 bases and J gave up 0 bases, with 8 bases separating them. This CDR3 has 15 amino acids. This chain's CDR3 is CASSYAQGAKNIQYF. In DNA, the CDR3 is TGTGCCAGCAGTTACGCCCAGGGAGCCAAAAACATTCAGTACTTC.

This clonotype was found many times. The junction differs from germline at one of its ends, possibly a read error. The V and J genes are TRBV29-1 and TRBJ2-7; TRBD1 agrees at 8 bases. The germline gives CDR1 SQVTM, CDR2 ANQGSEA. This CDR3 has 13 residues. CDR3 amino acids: CSAEQGDSYEQYF. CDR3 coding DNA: TGCAGCGCTGAACAGGGGGACTCCTACGAGCAGTACTTC.

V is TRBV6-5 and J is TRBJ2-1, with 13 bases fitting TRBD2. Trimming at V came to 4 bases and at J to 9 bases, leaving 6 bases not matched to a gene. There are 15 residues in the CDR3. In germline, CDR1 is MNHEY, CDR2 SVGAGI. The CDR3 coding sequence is TGTGCCAGCAGTTCACTAGCGGGAGGGGGAGGTGAGCAGTTCTTC. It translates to CASSSLAGGGGEQFF.

CDR3 nucleotide sequence: TGTGCCAGCTCACCACCGTTACAGCGGATGAACACTGAAGCTTTCTTT. The encoded protein is CASSPPLQRMNTEAFF. The chain joins TRBV18 to TRBJ1-1; D unclear. The germline gives CDR1 KGHSH, CDR2 LQKENI. The CDR3 covers 16 residues. Trimming removed 0 bases from V and 0 bases from J, with 11 bases in between.

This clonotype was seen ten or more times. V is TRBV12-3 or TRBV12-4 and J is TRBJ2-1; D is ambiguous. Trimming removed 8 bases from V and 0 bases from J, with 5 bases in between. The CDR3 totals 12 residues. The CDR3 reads CASGDSYNEQFF. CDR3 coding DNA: TGTGCCAGCGGAGACTCCTACAATGAGCAGTTCTTC.

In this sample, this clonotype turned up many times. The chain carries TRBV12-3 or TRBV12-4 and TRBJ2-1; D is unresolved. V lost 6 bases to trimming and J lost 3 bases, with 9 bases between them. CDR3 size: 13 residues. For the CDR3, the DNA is TGTGCCAGCAGCATCGGATACTACAATGAGCAGTTCTTC. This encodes CASSIGYYNEQFF.

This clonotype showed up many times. The chain's CDR3 is CAISESTGGTDTQYF. For the CDR3, the DNA is TGTGCCATCAGTGAGTCCACGGGAGGAACAGATACGCAGTATTTT. This sequence joins TRBV10-3 and TRBJ2-3; 7 bases line up with TRBD2. Trimming took 0 bases from V and 3 from J; bases not matched to a gene: 3. Looked up from germline, CDR1 is ENHRY and CDR2 is SYGVKD. This CDR3 contains 15 residues.

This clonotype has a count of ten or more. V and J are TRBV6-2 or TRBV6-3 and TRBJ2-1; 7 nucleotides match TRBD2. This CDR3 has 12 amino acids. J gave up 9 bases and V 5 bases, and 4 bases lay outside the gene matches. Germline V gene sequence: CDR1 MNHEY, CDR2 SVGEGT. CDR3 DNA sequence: TGTGCCAGCAGTCCGACTAGCCTTGAGCAGTTCTTC. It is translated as CASSPTSLEQFF.

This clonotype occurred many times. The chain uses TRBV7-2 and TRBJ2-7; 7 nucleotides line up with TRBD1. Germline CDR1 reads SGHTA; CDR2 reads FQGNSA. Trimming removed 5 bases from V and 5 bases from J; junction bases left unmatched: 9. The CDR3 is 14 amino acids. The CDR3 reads CASSPGRGRDEQYF. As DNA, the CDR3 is TGTGCCAGCAGCCCGGGTAGGGGGCGGGACGAGCAGTACTTC.

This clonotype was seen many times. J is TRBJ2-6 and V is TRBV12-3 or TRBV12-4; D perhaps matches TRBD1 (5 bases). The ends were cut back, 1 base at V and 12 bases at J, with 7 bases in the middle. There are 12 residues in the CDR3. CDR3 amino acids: CASSLGQGVLTF. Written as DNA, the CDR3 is TGTGCCAGCAGTTTAGGTCAGGGCGTCCTGACTTTC.

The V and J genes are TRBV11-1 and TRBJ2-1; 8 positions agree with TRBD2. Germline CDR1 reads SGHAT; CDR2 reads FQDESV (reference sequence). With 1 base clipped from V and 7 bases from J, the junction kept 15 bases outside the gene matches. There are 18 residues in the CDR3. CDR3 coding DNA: TGTGCCAGCAGCTTAGGATGGGGGGGACTAGTCATTGTTAATGAGCAGTTCTTC. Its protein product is CASSLGWGGLVIVNEQFF. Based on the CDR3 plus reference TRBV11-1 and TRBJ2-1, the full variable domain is EAEVAQSPRYKITEKSQAVAFWCDPISGHATLYWYRQILGQGPELLVQFQDESVVDDSQLPKDRFSAERLKGVDSTLKIQPAELGDSAMYLCASSLGWGGLVIVNEQFFGPGTRLTVL.